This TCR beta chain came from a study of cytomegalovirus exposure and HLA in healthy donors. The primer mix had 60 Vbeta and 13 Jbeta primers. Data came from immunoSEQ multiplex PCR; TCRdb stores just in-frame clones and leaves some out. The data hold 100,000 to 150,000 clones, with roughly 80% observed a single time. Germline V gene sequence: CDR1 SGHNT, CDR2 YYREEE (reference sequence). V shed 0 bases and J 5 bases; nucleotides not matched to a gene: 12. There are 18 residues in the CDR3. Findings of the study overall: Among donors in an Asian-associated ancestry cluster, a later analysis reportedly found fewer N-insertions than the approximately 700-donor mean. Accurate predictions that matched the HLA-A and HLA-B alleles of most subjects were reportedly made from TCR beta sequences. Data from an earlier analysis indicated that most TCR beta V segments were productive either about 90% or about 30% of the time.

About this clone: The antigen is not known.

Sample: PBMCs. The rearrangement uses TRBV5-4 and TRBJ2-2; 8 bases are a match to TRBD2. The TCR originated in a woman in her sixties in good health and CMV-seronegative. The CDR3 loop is CASSLDRGGAVRTGELFF. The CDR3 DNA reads TGTGCCAGCAGCTTGGACCGGGGGGGGGCGGTTAGGACCGGGGAGCTGTTTTTT.